What follows describes a single T cell receptor beta chain. There are many counts of this clonotype. It lacks a known antigen. No clone much larger than this one lies a single base away; base qualities are absent. The ophthalmopathy patients had moderately to severely active disease, with a Clinical Activity Score of 3 or higher, a NOSPECS grade of 4 or higher, and a disease duration of less than 3 months. Patients with other autoimmune diseases, uncontrolled infections, pregnancy or lactation were excluded from the study. Clinical symptoms, serum thyroxine, TRAb, thyroid ultrasound and orbital computed tomography formed the basis of the diagnosis. PBMCs were isolated from 7.5 to 10 ml of fresh peripheral blood by Ficoll-Paque density gradient centrifugation. Trizol reagent was used to extract the total RNA, and its quality was then checked on an Agilent 2100 Bioanalyzer. Including the terminal cysteine and phenylalanine, the CDR3 comprises 15 residues. CDR3 DNA only is kept here, 45 bases in frame from base 1. The germline ends are 15 bases apart after V is trimmed by 3 bases and J by 6 bases. The germline V gene supplies CDR1 SGDLS and CDR2 YYNGEE.

TCR beta CDR3 regions were amplified from RNA transcripts for repertoire sequencing. A first-round RT-PCR used HTBI primers with the Qiagen OneStep RT-PCR kit, followed by a second-round multiplex PCR, size selection and purification. Sequencing of the libraries was carried out on an Illumina HiSeq2000 in paired-end mode with 100 bp reads. The paper's processing steps were these. SOAPnuke was used for read processing, and reads with adapters, uncalled bases, a mean Phred below 15, or no exact constant-primer or identifier match were discarded. COPE v1.2.5 was used to merge the high-quality paired reads. Each unique nucleotide sequence was defined as a clonotype, and clonotypes were aligned to IMGT TRB V, D and J references with MiTCR v1.1. The analysis was limited to V-J combinations with a frequency above 0.0001, which together covered 99.2% of repertoires. For each V-J combination, a TCR clonal expansion and chaos score was defined as F50 clonal expansion divided by the chaos observed in the TCRdist matrix. Welch's t-statistics and random forest were used to reduce features to about 14 V-J combinations, which were fed into a naive Bayes classifier. The Morisita-Horn index was used to measure how similar the thyroid and blood repertoires were. TCRdb reprocessed the public reads (quality trimming at Q25 with fastp, clone calling with MiXCR) and kept in-frame beta chains. Identical CDR3 proteins give one entry, which carries the most common genes and DNA. The V and J calls and clone size are TCRdb's, not the authors'. For this sample there are almost 400,000 distinct CDR3 sequences; about a sixth appear just once. The top ten hold around 1.5% of the sample.

The sample originates from a study of Graves' ophthalmopathy and Graves' hyperthyroidism (dated by TCRdb to 2016 to 2019). Concerning the study at large: Peripheral blood was collected at initial diagnosis, prior to any treatment. To tell Graves' ophthalmopathy apart from Graves' hyperthyroidism, and to predict which patients would progress to ophthalmopathy, the study relied on TCR beta repertoire signatures. In total, 135 blood samples were TCR-sequenced: 43 ophthalmopathy, over 70 hyperthyroidism and about 17 hyperthyroidism-to-ophthalmopathy patients. To explore V-J signatures that separate ophthalmopathy from hyperthyroidism, a discovery set of more than 95 patients was enrolled, consisting of under 50 with ophthalmopathy and some 59 with stable hyperthyroidism. The independent validation cohort included some 19 hyperthyroidism patients plus 17 patients who later progressed from hyperthyroidism to ophthalmopathy. In six or seven hyperthyroidism patients, the T-cell repertoires found in thyroid tissue were compared with those found in blood. Once sampling was done, hyperthyroidism patients were given methimazole at a starting dose of 30 mg daily, while ophthalmopathy patients were given high-dose intravenous methylprednisolone. The 85 to 100 discovery patients were randomly split 7:3 into training and test sets. What the study reported, not specific to this receptor: Most expanded thyroid clonotypes with frequency above 0.001 were also detected in blood, suggesting blood repertoires may reflect the thyroid immune response. In cross-validation, the 13-signature model distinguished ophthalmopathy from stable hyperthyroidism with about 88% sensitivity and approximately 81% specificity, and in the test set the corresponding values were about 80% and 75%. No statistical method was used to set the sample size in advance, and the investigators knew which group each participant was assigned to. In validation, the model predicted ophthalmopathy progression with more than 70% sensitivity and 72% to 80% specificity; 12 predicted patients were CT-confirmed with GO in a median of approximately six months.

The specimen was peripheral blood. The chain employs TRBV9 and TRBJ2-2; the D segment cannot be called with confidence. The source is a young woman with Graves' ophthalmopathy. Donor details come from another sample of the same person, matched by shared clones. The nucleotides are TGTGCCAGCAGCGAGGTCAAATCCGGTGCCGGGGAGCTGTTTTTT. It encodes CASSEVKSGAGELFF.